What follows are 30 T cell receptor beta chains derived from one specimen sequenced in a study of blood T cell repertoires in COVID-19. Profiled with immunoSEQ multiplex PCR; TCRdb holds only in-frame clones, not every one. Among 250,000 to 300,000 clones listed, roughly 86% were seen once. Sequencing was done on a sample of peripheral blood. The receptors were sampled from a man aged 18-30 years with active or convalescent COVID-19.

The chain is built from TRBV24-1 and TRBJ2-5; D remains ambiguous. Germline-derived CDR1 and CDR2 are KGHDR and SFDVKD. Between the trimmed V and J ends, which lost 2 bases and 5 bases, there was a span of 5 bases. CDR3 length: 12 amino acids. The CDR3 region is CATSDSLETQYF. The CDR3 nucleotides are TGTGCCACCAGTGATTCTTTGGAGACCCAGTACTTC.

V usage is TRBV7-9 and J usage is TRBJ2-2; 10 nucleotides match TRBD2. In germline, CDR1 is SEHNR, CDR2 FQNEAQ (reference sequence). The CDR3 runs to 15 residues. The V gene end was trimmed by 6 bases and the J gene end by 6 bases; junction bases not matched to a gene: 7. CDR3 in DNA: TGTGCCAGCAGGACGCAAGCGGGAGGGCCCGGGGAGCTGTTTTTT. As protein: CASRTQAGGPGELFF.

V usage is TRBV9 and J usage is TRBJ2-6; no definite D call. The CDR3 covers 11 residues. V lost 5 bases to trimming and J lost 10 bases, with 7 bases between them. Germline V gives CDR1 SGDLS, CDR2 YYNGEE. CDR3 bases: TGTGCCAGCAGTGAAACTAACGTCCTGACTTTC. As protein: CASSETNVLTF.

The rearrangement uses TRBV28 and TRBJ1-3; D not certain. The CDR3 is 18 amino acids. The germline V gene encodes CDR1 MDHEN and CDR2 SYDVKM. Deletions cut 4 bases from V and 2 bases from J, with 21 bases between. This CDR3 reads CASSSGFFDEGPGNTIYF. The CDR3 DNA is TGTGCCAGCAGTTCCGGATTTTTCGACGAGGGCCCTGGAAACACCATATATTTT.

The CDR3 region is CASSKGALWTLNIDGNQPQHF. The CDR3 nucleotides read TGTGCCAGCAGCAAAGGAGCACTATGGACACTAAATATAGATGGCAATCAGCCCCAGCATTTT. The rearrangement uses TRBV21-1 and TRBJ1-5; the table's D gene call, TRBD1, was not cross checked with the DNA. TRBV21-1 is tagged as a pseudogene. The CDR3 loop spans 21 amino acids.

This clone has just a few counts. This chain joins TRBV28 and TRBJ2-7; 14 nucleotides line up with TRBD2. The CDR3 is made up of 18 amino acids. V was pared by 2 bases and J by 6 bases, with 12 bases of the junction left unmatched. Per the germline V gene, CDR1 is MDHEN and CDR2 is SYDVKM. The CDR3 here is CASSLQVEGLAGVSEQYF. Written as DNA, the CDR3 is TGTGCCAGCAGTTTACAGGTCGAGGGACTAGCGGGAGTAAGCGAGCAGTACTTC. Full variable domain (rest looked up from reference TRBV28 and TRBJ2-7): DVKVTQSSRYLVKRTGEKVFLECVQDMDHENMFWYRQDPGLGLRLIYFSYDVKMKEKGDIPEGYSVSREKKERFSLILESASTNQTSMYLCASSLQVEGLAGVSEQYFGPGTRLTVT.

This chain links TRBV5-1 with TRBJ2-7; TRBD2 might be the D (5 bases). The CDR3 is 12 residues long. Trimming took off 0 bases at V and 5 bases at J, with 6 bases between the two ends. The germline V gene encodes CDR1 SGHRS and CDR2 YFSETQ. CDR3 sequence reads: CASSLAGDEQYF. CDR3 nucleotide sequence: TGCGCCAGCAGCTTGGCCGGGGACGAGCAGTACTTC.

The chain combines TRBV10-3 with TRBJ1-3, with a tentative D call TRBD1 (5 bases). The CDR3 is made up of 14 amino acids. Germline CDR1 ENHRY, CDR2 SYGVKD. V lost 2 bases and J lost 2, with 7 bases in between. The CDR3, as DNA: TGTGCCATCAGTGAGCCAGGGACTGGAAACACCATATATTTT. Residues: CAISEPGTGNTIYF.

The chain recombines TRBV5-4 with TRBJ2-6; TRBD1 matches 8 bases. The CDR3 is 20 amino acids. With 4 bases clipped from V and 0 bases from J, the junction kept 15 bases outside the gene matches. Germline V CDR1 and CDR2: SGHNT, YYREEE (reference sequence). The CDR3 DNA reads as TGTGCCAGCAGCGCCCTTTTTGCGACAGGGGTCCTCTCTGGGGCCAACGTCCTGACTTTC. It specifies CASSALFATGVLSGANVLTF.

The V call is TRBV28, the J call TRBJ1-5; 7 bases are shared with TRBD1. Germline loops: CDR1 MDHEN, CDR2 SYDVKM. V lost 7 bases to trimming and J lost 5 bases; unmatched junction nucleotides: 14. This CDR3 region has 16 residues. In nucleotides, the CDR3 is TGTGCCAGCACGGCGAGGGGACAGTCTTTCTATCAGCCCCAGCATTTT. Residues: CASTARGQSFYQPQHF.

This chain uses TRBV18 with TRBJ1-4, with unresolved D. This CDR3 has 14 amino acids. V was trimmed by 1 base and J by 6 bases, leaving 9 bases between them. The germline V gene has CDR1 KGHSH and CDR2 LQKENI. CDR3 DNA sequence: TGTGCCAGCTCACCACGGAGGACGGATGAAAAACTGTTTTTT. Protein: CASSPRRTDEKLFF.

This clone was found once. V usage is TRBV28 and J usage is TRBJ1-4; D is possibly TRBD1 (5 bases). CDR3 length equals 16 residues. V dropped 6 bases and J dropped 8 bases, with 22 bases sitting between them. Germline V gene data show CDR1 as MDHEN and CDR2 as SYDVKM. CDR3 nucleotide sequence: TGTGCCAGCAGCCCGGGGGACGGGGGTTTCGGGGAAAAACTGTTTTTT. Translated, it gives CASSPGDGGFGEKLFF.

V gene TRBV6-5 combines with J gene TRBJ2-5, with D possibly being TRBD1 (5 bases). Trimming pared 2 bases from V and 1 base from J, leaving 11 bases between. CDR3 length: 15 amino acids. Germline V gives CDR1 MNHEY, CDR2 SVGAGI. The DNA for the CDR3 is TGTGCCAGCAGTTACACCGACAGCGTCCAAGAGACCCAGTACTTC. Its translation is CASSYTDSVQETQYF.

J is TRBJ1-3 and V is TRBV21-1. TRBV21-1 counts as a pseudogene. This CDR3 contains 16 residues. The CDR3 bases are TGTGCCAGCAGCAACATGGAGGGGATAAGTGGAAACACCATATATTTT. Translated, it gives CASSNMEGISGNTIYF.

The chain combines TRBV5-4 with TRBJ2-5; the match to TRBD2 covers 11 bases. Trimming cost V 4 bases and J 5 bases; bases outside gene matches: 13. The CDR3 is made up of 17 amino acids. Germline V CDR1 and CDR2: SGHNT, YYREEE (reference sequence). CDR3 protein: CASSGGTSGTRRETQYF. The DNA of the CDR3 is TGTGCCAGCAGCGGAGGGACTAGCGGCACCAGAAGGGAGACCCAGTACTTC.

This clone was observed a handful of times. The J gene is TRBJ2-3, the V gene TRBV24-1, with TRBD2 matching 10 bases. Per the germline V gene, CDR1 is KGHDR and CDR2 is SFDVKD. Losses at the gene ends were 5 bases for V and 0 bases for J; bases not matched to a gene: 10. This CDR3 comprises 18 residues. This CDR3 reads CATSVTSGTPASTDTQYF. CDR3 DNA sequence: TGTGCCACCAGTGTTACTAGCGGGACTCCCGCTAGCACAGATACGCAGTATTTT.

The rearrangement joins TRBV19 to TRBJ1-4, with a tentative D call TRBD1 (5 bases). The CDR3 runs 13 residues. CDR1 is LNHDA and CDR2 is SQIVND in the germline V gene (reference sequence). The V end was cut by 1 base, the J end by 6 bases, with 6 bases between. The CDR3 bases are TGTGCCAGTAGTATAGCAGGGTATGAAAAACTGTTTTTT. It translates to CASSIAGYEKLFF.

The chain employs TRBV12-3 or TRBV12-4 and TRBJ2-5; weak D call: TRBD1 (5 bases). The CDR3 is 13 residues long. Trimming stripped 3 bases from V and 3 bases from J, with 8 bases between. DNA for the CDR3: TGTGCCAGCAGTTTGACAGCAGAAGAGACCCAGTACTTC. Amino acid sequence: CASSLTAEETQYF.

This chain links TRBV6-5 with TRBJ1-1; perhaps TRBD1 as D (5 bases). V was shortened by 8 bases and J by 3 bases, with 13 bases between the two germline ends. CDR1 MNHEY and CDR2 SVGAGI come from the germline V gene. This CDR3 has 13 amino acids. CDR3 region: CASVGGFDTEAFF. DNA of the CDR3: TGTGCCAGCGTCGGGGGTTTCGACACTGAAGCTTTCTTT.

The sample holds one count of this clone. Here the CDR3 DNA reads TGTGCCACCCAGGGGGAATCCGCAACTAATGAAAAACTGTTTTTT. Its translation: CATQGESATNEKLFF. The J gene is TRBJ1-4, the V gene TRBV7-9; the match to TRBD1 covers 7 bases. This CDR3 is 15 amino acids long. Trimming cost V 10 bases and J 0 bases; bases outside gene matches: 8. Germline CDR1 is SEHNR and CDR2 is FQNEAQ (reference sequence).

This clone showed up just once. The V and J genes are TRBV2 and TRBJ1-2, with a weak D call TRBD1 (5 bases). The germline V gene has CDR1 SNHLY and CDR2 FYNNEI. V was clipped by 7 bases and J by 4 bases, with 19 bases between them. The length of the CDR3 is 15 residues. Here the CDR3 reads CASTPQGQGPYGYTF. In DNA, the CDR3 is TGTGCCAGCACCCCTCAAGGGCAGGGCCCCTATGGCTACACCTTC.

The chain is built from TRBV3-1 (or the pseudogene TRBV3-2) and TRBJ2-1; no clear D gene. V dropped 0 bases and J dropped 0 bases, with 12 bases sitting between them. Germline assignment: CDR1 LGHDT and CDR2 YNNKEL (reference sequence). There are 17 residues in the CDR3. CDR3 sequence: CASSQDLSRLSYNEQFF. In DNA form, the CDR3 reads TGTGCCAGCAGCCAAGATCTGTCGAGGCTCTCCTACAATGAGCAGTTCTTC.

The J gene is TRBJ1-2, the V gene TRBV12-5, with D perhaps matching TRBD1 (6 bases). Looked up from germline, CDR1 is LGHNT and CDR2 is FRNRAP. Trimming removed 0 bases from V and 4 bases from J, with 15 bases in between. The CDR3 contains 16 residues. The CDR3 reads CASGLVLGHPLYGYTF. DNA of the CDR3: TGTGCTAGTGGTTTGGTACTGGGACACCCCCTCTATGGCTACACCTTC.

The chain joins TRBV11-2 to TRBJ2-7, with D uncertain. Germline V CDR1 and CDR2: SGHAT, FQNNGV. The CDR3 has 12 amino acids. V lost 4 bases, J lost 0 bases, and 4 bases lay in between. This CDR3 reads CASSSNSYEQYF. In DNA form, the CDR3 reads TGTGCCAGCAGCTCTAACTCCTACGAGCAGTACTTC.

The chain recombines TRBV4-1 with TRBJ2-1; the match to TRBD2 covers 14 bases. This CDR3 contains 19 residues. Germline assignment: CDR1 MGHRA and CDR2 YSYEKL. The V and J ends lost 4 bases and 3 bases, in that order; junction bases with no gene match: 11. The CDR3 coding sequence is TGCGCCAGCAGCCGAGGACTAGCGGGGGGTTCCGCCAACTACAATGAGCAGTTCTTC. Its translation is CASSRGLAGGSANYNEQFF.

The chain carries TRBV6-1 and TRBJ2-7, with 9 bases fitting TRBD1. CDR3 size: 15 residues. Germline trimming cut 0 bases from V and 5 bases from J; bases unmatched to any gene: 5. Germline-derived CDR1 and CDR2 are MNHNS and SASEGT. CDR3 protein: CASSEAGTGYHEQYF. CDR3 sequence (DNA): TGTGCCAGCAGTGAAGCAGGGACAGGGTATCACGAGCAGTACTTC.

The rearrangement links TRBV7-6 to TRBJ1-6; maybe TRBD1 (6 bases). Germline loops: CDR1 SGHVS, CDR2 FNYEAQ. Trimming shortened V by 5 bases and J by 4 bases, and 12 bases separated the two germline ends. This CDR3 has 15 amino acids. The CDR3 loop is CASSPSDSYNSPLHF. CDR3 DNA sequence: TGTGCCAGCAGCCCTTCGGACAGTTATAATTCACCCCTCCACTTT.

The chain couples TRBV18 to TRBJ1-1; possibly TRBD1 for D (6 bases). Germline CDR1 is KGHSH and CDR2 is LQKENI. The CDR3 is 17 amino acids. V was cut by 3 bases and J by 0 bases, with 17 bases left in between. The CDR3 DNA follows: TGTGCCAGCTCACCCTTGGACAGCCGAACCTTGAACACTGAAGCTTTCTTT. Translating it yields CASSPLDSRTLNTEAFF.

This clone occurred once. The chain combines TRBV2 with TRBJ1-2; 8 bases match TRBD1. CDR3 length: 14 residues. With 4 bases clipped from V and 4 bases from J, the junction kept 5 bases outside the gene matches. Germline CDR1 reads SNHLY; CDR2 reads FYNNEI. CDR3 in DNA: TGTGCCAGCAGTGCCTCCGGGACAGGCTATGGCTACACCTTC. It specifies CASSASGTGYGYTF.

CDR3 sequence (DNA): TGCAGCGTCCTAGTGAGCACAGATACGCAGTATTTT. Its translation: CSVLVSTDTQYF. The chain carries TRBV29-1 and TRBJ2-3; no firm D call. V dropped 6 bases and J dropped 0 bases, with 7 bases sitting between them. CDR1 is SQVTM and CDR2 is ANQGSEA in the germline V gene. The CDR3 is 12 residues long.